Detailed here is one T cell receptor beta chain. TCRdb re-derived calls from the RT-PCR reads in MiXCR, one entry per CDR3 protein. The sample records almost 700,000 distinct CDR3 sequences, 11% to 15% being singletons. V shed 4 bases and J 6 bases; nucleotides not matched to a gene: 6. Germline V gives CDR1 SGHNT, CDR2 YENEEA. The CDR3 contains 14 residues. The rearrangement uses TRBV11-3 and TRBJ2-1, with 7 bases identical to TRBD2. The TCR sequence derives from a female donor in good health, serving as a healthy control. Specimen: memory CD4+ T cells from blood. CDR3 in DNA: TGTGCCAGCAGCTCAAGCGGGATCTTCAATGAGCAGTTCTTC. It translates to CASSSSGIFNEQFF. Full variable domain (remainder filled in from reference TRBV11-3 and TRBJ2-1): EAGVVQSPRYKIIEKKQPVAFWCNPISGHNTLYWYLQNLGQGPELLIRYENEEAVDDSQLPKDRFSAERLKGVDSTLKIQPAELGDSAVYLCASSSSGIFNEQFFGPGTRLTVL.